This T cell receptor (beta chain) was profiled in a study of CD8+ T cells in alopecia areata. Whole-study results and caveats: Scalp sequencing captures resident alphabeta T cells of normal skin too. Lesional scalp exceeded normal scalp in clonality, especially in alopecia totalis/universalis. Unlike in mice, where it was clearer, TCR sharing across patients was less clear, possibly HLA-related.

TCR sequencing used cDNA made by reverse transcription of extracted RNA. Measured with immunoSEQ multiplex PCR; TCRdb has only the in-frame clones, and not every one. The sample lists tens of thousands of clones; around 62% were seen once. This clone has only a few counts. The antigen is not known. Several patients' sorted CD4+ cells yielded CD25+CD127- cells. Peripheral blood and lesional scalp punch biopsies were taken from alopecia areata patients. Trimming at V came to 6 bases and at J to 8 bases, leaving 6 bases not matched to a gene. This CDR3 is 12 amino acids long. Germline V gives CDR1 SQVTM, CDR2 ANQGSEA.

The receptor was isolated from a human donor with alopecia areata. The sample comprised CD4+ Tregs sorted from blood. The chain has TRBV29-1 and TRBJ2-1, with 8 bases that match TRBD1. The CDR3 DNA is TGCAGCGTAGCTGGACAGGGCGATGAGCAGTTCTTC. This codes for CSVAGQGDEQFF.